This T cell receptor beta chain is drawn from a study of cytomegalovirus exposure and HLA in healthy donors. As for this clone: The antigen is undetermined.

Study-wide results and caveats: Association with HLA alleles at 0.05 false discovery rate was found for around 17,000 TCR beta sequences in a later analysis. An analysis was carried out later, and it reportedly showed fewer N-insertions in an Asian-associated ancestry cluster than the approximately 670-donor mean. For TCR beta chains, V- and J-gene trimming was later linked to a missense DCLRE1C variant. Exclusion as indistinguishable affected some V segments, including TRBV6-2 and TRBV6-3.

The primer mix had 60 Vbeta and 13 Jbeta primers. Profiled with immunoSEQ multiplex PCR; TCRdb holds only in-frame clones, not every one. The sample has some 110,000 clones, roughly 79% seen once. Germline values: CDR1 GTSNPN, CDR2 SVGIG (reference sequence). The CDR3 spans 12 residues. The V end lost 1 base, the J end lost 4 bases, and 7 bases lay between the germline ends. This chain links TRBV30 with TRBJ2-5; no firm D call. This sequence was found in a male donor in good health and CMV-seronegative. Sequences were obtained from PBMCs. The CDR3 is CAWSGGTETQYF. The DNA of the CDR3 is TGTGCCTGGAGTGGAGGCACAGAGACCCAGTACTTC.